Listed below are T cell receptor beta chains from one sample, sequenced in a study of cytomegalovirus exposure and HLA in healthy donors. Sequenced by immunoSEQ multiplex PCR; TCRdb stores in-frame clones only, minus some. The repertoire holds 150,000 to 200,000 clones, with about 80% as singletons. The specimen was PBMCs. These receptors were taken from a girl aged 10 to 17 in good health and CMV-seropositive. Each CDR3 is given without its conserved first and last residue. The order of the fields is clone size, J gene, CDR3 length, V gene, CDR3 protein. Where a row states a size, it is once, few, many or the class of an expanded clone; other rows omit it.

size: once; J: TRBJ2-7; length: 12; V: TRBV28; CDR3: ASKSGGLAYEQY
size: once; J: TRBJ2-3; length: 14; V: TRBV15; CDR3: ATSKTGLRSTDTQY
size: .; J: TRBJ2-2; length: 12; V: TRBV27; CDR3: ASSFGGLGGELF
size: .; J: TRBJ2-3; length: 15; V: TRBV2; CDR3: ASIDLLAGGPGDTQY
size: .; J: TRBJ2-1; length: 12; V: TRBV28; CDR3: ASSDRGFYNEQF
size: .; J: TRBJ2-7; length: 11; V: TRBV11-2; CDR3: ASSLAGADEQY
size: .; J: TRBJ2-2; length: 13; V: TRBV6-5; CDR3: ASNRRLAGAGELF
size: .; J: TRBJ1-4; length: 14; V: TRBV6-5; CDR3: ASSYSGQGRNEKLF
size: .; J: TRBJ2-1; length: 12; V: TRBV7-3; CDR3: ASSYPGLYNEQF
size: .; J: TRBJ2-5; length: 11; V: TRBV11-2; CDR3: ASSWGQFETQY
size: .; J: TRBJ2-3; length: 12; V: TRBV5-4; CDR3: ASSPREGANTQY
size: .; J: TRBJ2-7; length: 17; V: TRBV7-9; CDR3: ASSPPQGLAGGGLYEQY
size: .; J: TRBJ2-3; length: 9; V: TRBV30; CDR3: AWTGTDTQY
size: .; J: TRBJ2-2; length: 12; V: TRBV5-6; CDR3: ASSAGTPTRELF
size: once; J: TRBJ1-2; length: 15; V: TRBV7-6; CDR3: ASSLGAGRSRKGGYT
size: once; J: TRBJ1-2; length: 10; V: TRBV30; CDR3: AWSSDRDGYT
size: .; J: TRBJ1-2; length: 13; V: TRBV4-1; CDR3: ASSQGLWAGYGYT
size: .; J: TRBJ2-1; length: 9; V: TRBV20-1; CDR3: SAFLYNEQF
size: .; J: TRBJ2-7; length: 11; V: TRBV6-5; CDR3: ASHPYEGLEQY
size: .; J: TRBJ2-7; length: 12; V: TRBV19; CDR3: ASSIRDSTYEQY
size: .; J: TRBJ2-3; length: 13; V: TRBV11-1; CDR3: ASSPGGGRTDTQY
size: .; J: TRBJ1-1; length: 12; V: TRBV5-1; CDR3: ASSLLKEGSEAF
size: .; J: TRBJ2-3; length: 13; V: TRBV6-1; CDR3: ASSERLGGADTQY
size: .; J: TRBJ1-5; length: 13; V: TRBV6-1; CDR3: ASRPGQVLNQPQH
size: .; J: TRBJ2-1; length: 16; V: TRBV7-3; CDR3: ASSAQGGTSGRDNEQF
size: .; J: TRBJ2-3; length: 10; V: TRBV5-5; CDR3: ASSSNTDTQY
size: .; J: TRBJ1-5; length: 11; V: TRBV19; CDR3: ASSIVEVQPQH
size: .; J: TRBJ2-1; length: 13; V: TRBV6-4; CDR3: ASSETSGDYNEQF
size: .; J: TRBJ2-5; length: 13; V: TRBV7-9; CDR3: ASSLAGGEGETQY
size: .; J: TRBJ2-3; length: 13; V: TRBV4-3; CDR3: ASSQGLAGTDTQY
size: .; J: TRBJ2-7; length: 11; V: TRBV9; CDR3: ASSGQGAYEQY
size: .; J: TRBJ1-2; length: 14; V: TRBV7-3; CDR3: ASSLIAGPPAYGYT
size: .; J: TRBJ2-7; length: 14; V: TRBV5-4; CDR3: ASSPQVGSGSYEQY
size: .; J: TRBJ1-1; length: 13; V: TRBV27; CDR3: ASSLSGQGYTEAF
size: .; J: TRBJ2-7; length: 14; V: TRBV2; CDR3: ASSNPGLAVSYEQY
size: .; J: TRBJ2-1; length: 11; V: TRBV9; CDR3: ASSVTGSDEQF
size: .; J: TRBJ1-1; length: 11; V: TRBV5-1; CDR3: ASSYTSNTEAF
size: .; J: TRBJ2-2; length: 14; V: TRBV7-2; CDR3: ASSHQGTARTGELF
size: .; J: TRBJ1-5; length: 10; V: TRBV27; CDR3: ASGSSNQPQH
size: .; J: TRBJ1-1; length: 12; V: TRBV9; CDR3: ASSETQGYTEAF